The clone carrying this T cell receptor (beta chain) was picked up a small number of times. This table comes from immunoSEQ multiplex PCR, and its TCRdb copy is limited to in-frame clones, with some not included. This sample has approximately 66,000 clones; about 70% occur once, and the top ten carry 22%. These data come from a study of blood T cell repertoires in COVID-19. The V end lost 4 bases, the J end lost 4 bases, and 13 bases lay between the germline ends. CDR3 length equals 14 residues. Germline V CDR1 and CDR2: SNHLY, FYNNEI. Sequencing was carried out using peripheral blood. The chain links TRBV2 to TRBJ2-5; maybe TRBD2 (5 bases). The receptor was isolated from a man in his 60s with acute or convalescent COVID-19. CDR3 in amino acids: CASSVGSGVETQYF. In DNA, the CDR3 is TGTGCCAGCAGTGTTGGGTCCGGGGTAGAGACCCAGTACTTC.